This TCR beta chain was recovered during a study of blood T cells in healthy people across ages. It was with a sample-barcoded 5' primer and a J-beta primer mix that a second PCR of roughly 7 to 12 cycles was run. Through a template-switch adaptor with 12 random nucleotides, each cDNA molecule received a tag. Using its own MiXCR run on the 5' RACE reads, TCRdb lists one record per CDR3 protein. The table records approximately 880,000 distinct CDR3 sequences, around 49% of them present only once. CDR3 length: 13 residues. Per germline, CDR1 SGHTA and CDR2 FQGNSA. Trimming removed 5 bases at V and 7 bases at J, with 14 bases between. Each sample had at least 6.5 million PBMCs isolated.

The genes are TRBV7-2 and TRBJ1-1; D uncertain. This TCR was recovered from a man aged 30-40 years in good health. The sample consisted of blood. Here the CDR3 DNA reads TGTGCCAGCAGCCAGAGAAGGAGCCATGAAGCTTTCTTT. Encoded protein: CASSQRRSHEAFF.